This is a list of T cell receptor beta chains from one sample in a study of control samples from healthy donors and cancer patients. Using immunoSEQ multiplex PCR, the repertoire was profiled, and TCRdb retains in-frame clones only, with some absent. The table has 100,000 to 150,000 clones, over 75% seen once. Sequencing input: blood. The receptors originated from a man aged 45-65 years in good health. Each CDR3 is given with its conserved first and last residue. The D gene is left open where the match is weak. Expanded clones are given a class, and other clones once, few, many or no size at all.

size	V	D	J	CDR3	DNA
.	TRBV9	.	TRBJ1-6	CASSPRHSRDSPLHF	TGTGCCAGCAGCCCCCGACATAGTAGAGATTCACCCCTCCACTTT
.	TRBV4-1	.	TRBJ2-1	CASSRGWGADNEQFF	TGCGCCAGCAGCCGCGGCTGGGGGGCAGACAATGAGCAGTTCTTC
once	TRBV21-1	.	TRBJ2-1	CASSKGRRGSGNEQFF	TGTGCCAGCAGCAAAGGACGTAGGGGATCGGGCAATGAGCAGTTCTTC
.	TRBV11-3	.	TRBJ2-7	CASSLNQGYEQYF	TGTGCCAGCAGCCTAAACCAGGGGTACGAGCAGTACTTC
.	TRBV29-1	.	TRBJ2-3	CSVIPVQGSTDTQYF	TGCAGCGTCATACCCGTCCAAGGCTCCACAGATACGCAGTATTTT
.	TRBV21-1	.	TRBJ2-2	CASSIDSSNTGELFF	TGTGCCAGCAGCATTGACAGTTCTAACACCGGGGAGCTGTTTTTT
.	TRBV7-6	.	TRBJ2-7	CASSLGGGRTYEQYF	TGTGCCAGCAGCTTAGGAGGAGGGAGAACCTACGAGCAGTACTTC
few	TRBV6-5	TRBD2	TRBJ2-1	CASSRTSRYEQFF	TGTGCCAGCAGCCGGACTAGTCGGTATGAGCAGTTCTTC
.	TRBV3-1/TRBV3-2	.	TRBJ1-1	CASFHLNTEAFF	TGTGCCAGCTTCCATCTGAACACTGAAGCTTTCTTT
.	TRBV28	TRBD1	TRBJ2-7	CASSGTGVYEQYF	TGTGCCAGCAGCGGGACAGGGGTCTACGAGCAGTACTTC
.	TRBV12-5	.	TRBJ1-5	CASKTGSVNQPQHF	TGTGCTAGTAAGACGGGCAGCGTCAATCAGCCCCAGCATTTT
few	TRBV12-3/TRBV12-4	TRBD1	TRBJ2-5	CASSLTGRETQYF	TGTGCCAGCAGCCTGACAGGGCGGGAGACCCAGTACTTC
few	TRBV30	.	TRBJ2-2	CAWSRVGSTGELFF	TGTGCCTGGTCCCGGGTTGGGTCCACCGGGGAGCTGTTTTTT
.	TRBV3-1/TRBV3-2	TRBD2	TRBJ2-5	CASVASGGKETQYF	TGTGCCAGCGTGGCTAGCGGGGGAAAAGAGACCCAGTACTTC
.	TRBV11-2	TRBD2	TRBJ2-3	CASSLDGGGGPKDTQYF	TGTGCCAGCAGCTTAGATGGTGGCGGGGGGCCAAAAGATACGCAGTATTTT
few	TRBV9	.	TRBJ1-1	CARDPDSPLNTEAFF	TGTGCCAGGGACCCGGACTCCCCCTTGAACACTGAAGCTTTCTTT
few	TRBV7-3	.	TRBJ2-1	CASSDSRGGAYNEQFF	TGTGCCAGCAGCGATAGCAGGGGGGGAGCCTACAATGAGCAGTTCTTC
.	TRBV6-1	.	TRBJ1-1	CASSDRGRKGRMNTEAFF	TGTGCCAGCAGTGACAGAGGAAGAAAAGGTCGGATGAACACTGAAGCTTTCTTT
.	TRBV9	TRBD1	TRBJ1-2	CASHDRTGGKGGYTF	TGTGCCAGCCATGATCGGACAGGGGGGAAAGGTGGCTACACCTTC
.	TRBV15	.	TRBJ2-3	CATSRGQQTLLDTQYF	TGTGCCACCAGCAGGGGCCAACAAACCCTCTTAGATACGCAGTATTTT
.	TRBV28	.	TRBJ2-2	CASSPGLLSTGELFF	TGTGCCAGCAGTCCCGGACTATTAAGCACCGGGGAGCTGTTTTTT
.	TRBV2	.	TRBJ1-5	CASSEAGGINQPQHF	TGTGCCAGCAGTGAAGCGGGGGGAATCAATCAGCCCCAGCATTTT
.	TRBV27	.	TRBJ2-7	CASGRISEQYF	TGTGCCAGCGGCAGGATATCGGAGCAGTACTTC
.	TRBV3-1/TRBV3-2	TRBD1	TRBJ1-5	CASSQDRGTGTNQPQHF	TGTGCCAGCAGCCAAGATCGGGGGACAGGCACAAATCAGCCCCAGCATTTT
.	TRBV6-1	.	TRBJ1-6	CASSEVGHTWNSYNSPLHF	TGTGCCAGCAGTGAAGTTGGCCACACGTGGAACTCCTATAATTCACCCCTCCACTTT
.	TRBV11-2	TRBD1	TRBJ2-7	CASSYGTGETYF	TGTGCCAGCAGCTACGGGACAGGGGAAACCTACTTC
few	TRBV5-1	TRBD2	TRBJ2-1	CASSLGGSGGLNEQFF	TGCGCCAGCAGCTTGGGAGGAAGCGGGGGATTAAATGAGCAGTTCTTC
.	TRBV7-6	TRBD2	TRBJ2-6	CASSFPRGGNSGANVLTF	TGTGCCAGCAGCTTTCCCCGGGGGGGTAACTCTGGGGCCAACGTCCTGACTTTC
.	TRBV7-2	.	TRBJ2-7	CASSYKGGRNYEQYF	TGTGCCAGCAGCTATAAGGGGGGACGGAACTACGAGCAGTACTTC
.	TRBV9	.	TRBJ2-6	CASSVVGFNGANVLTF	TGTGCCAGCAGCGTAGTTGGGTTTAATGGGGCCAACGTCCTGACTTTC
.	TRBV11-2	.	TRBJ1-2	CASSFRGGYTF	TGTGCCAGCAGCTTCCGGGGTGGCTACACCTTC
few	TRBV9	TRBD2	TRBJ2-1	CASSVGSGYPSSYNEQFF	TGTGCCAGCAGCGTGGGTAGCGGGTACCCTAGCTCCTACAATGAGCAGTTCTTC
.	TRBV9	.	TRBJ1-1	CASSGSGNTEAFF	TGTGCCAGCAGCGGCAGCGGGAACACTGAAGCTTTCTTT